This T cell receptor (beta chain) was sequenced for a study of molecular identifiers for immune sequencing clone quantification. There are many counts of this clonotype. Its antigen is as yet unknown. CDR3 size: 16 residues. Germline-derived CDR1 and CDR2 are MNHEY and SVGAGI. Trimming shortened V by 0 bases and J by 0 bases, and 9 bases separated the two germline ends. General study results and limits: Spiked-in Jurkat TCR RNA corresponding to one cell was reported as detectable against more than 750,000 naive cells.

Each CDR3 protein gets one entry after TCRdb re-called the PCR reads with MiXCR. The repertoire holds under 350,000 distinct CDR3 sequences, roughly a quarter seen once, with 0.65% to 0.75% in the top ten. The TCR sequence derives from a human donor in good health. Some libraries in this study had Jurkat cell RNA spiked in. Sequenced sample: naive CD8+ T cells from blood, with Jurkat cell RNA spiked in. Subset of the sample: FACS-sorted CD8+CD4-CCR7+CD45RA+ naive T cells. The rearrangement joins TRBV6-5 to TRBJ1-3; D call uncertain. For the CDR3, the DNA is TGTGCCAGCAGTTACTCGAGCTTTACCTCTGGAAACACCATATATTTT. It translates to CASSYSSFTSGNTIYF.